This T cell receptor (beta chain) was found in a study of T cells in Graves' hyperthyroidism and ophthalmopathy. CDR1 MNHEY and CDR2 SMNVEV come from the germline V gene (reference sequence). The V end was cut by 6 bases, the J end by 7 bases, with 13 bases between. This CDR3 contains 12 residues. This clonotype was seen at least ten times. The investigators amplified TCR beta CDR3 regions from RNA transcripts. The HTBI set primed first-round TCR CDR3 RT-PCR. From the multiplex PCR reads, TCRdb called clonotypes with MiXCR, one entry per CDR3 protein. This repertoire shows approximately 610,000 distinct CDR3 sequences, roughly 14% found once; its top ten account for 3.5% to 4.5%.

This rearrangement joins TRBV27 to TRBJ2-7; tentatively, D is TRBD1 (5 bases). The sequence was obtained from a woman in her thirties or forties with Graves' ophthalmopathy. Material for sequencing was blood. DNA of the CDR3: TGTGCCAGCAGGGATAGGGGCCTTGAGCAGTACTTC. Its protein product is CASRDRGLEQYF.